Detailed here is one TCR beta chain. The data are from a study of CD8 T cells in Susac syndrome. RNA was extracted with the RNeasy kit, and a quantity of roughly 0.45 to 1 ug was reverse transcribed using random hexamers. TCRdb re-analysed the immunoSEQ multiplex PCR reads in MiXCR, keeping a single row per CDR3 protein. The table includes over 120,000 distinct CDR3 sequences, roughly 95% detected once. The authors negatively isolated CD8+ and CD4+ T cells and FACS-enriched TEMRA cells. Sequenced input: CD4+ T cells from PBMCs. The clonotype comes from a human donor in good health.

CDR3 DNA sequence: TGCAGCGTTGACTGGGAGGGGCTAGCCGACAATGAGCAGTTCTTC. Translated, it gives CSVDWEGLADNEQFF. This sequence joins TRBV29-1 and TRBJ2-1, with 7 bases matching TRBD2. Germline V gene data show CDR1 as SQVTM and CDR2 as ANQGSEA. CDR3 length equals 15 residues. The V gene end was trimmed by 3 bases and the J gene end by 5 bases; junction bases not matched to a gene: 10.